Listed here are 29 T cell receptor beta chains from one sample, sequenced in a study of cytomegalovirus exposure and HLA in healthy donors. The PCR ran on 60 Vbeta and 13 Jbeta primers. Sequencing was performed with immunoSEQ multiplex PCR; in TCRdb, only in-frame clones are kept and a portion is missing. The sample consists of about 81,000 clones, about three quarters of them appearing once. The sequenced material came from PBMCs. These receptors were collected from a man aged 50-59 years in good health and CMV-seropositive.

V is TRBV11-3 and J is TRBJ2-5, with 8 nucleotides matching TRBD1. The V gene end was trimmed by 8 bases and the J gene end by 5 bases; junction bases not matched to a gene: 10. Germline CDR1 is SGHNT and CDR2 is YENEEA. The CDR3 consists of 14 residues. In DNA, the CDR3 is TGTGCCAGCTGTGACAGGGGACCACAGGAGACCCAGTACTTC. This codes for CASCDRGPQETQYF.

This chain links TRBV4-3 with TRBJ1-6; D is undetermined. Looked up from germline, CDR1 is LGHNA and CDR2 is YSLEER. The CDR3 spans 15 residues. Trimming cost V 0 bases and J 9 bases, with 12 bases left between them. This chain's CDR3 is CASSQDRTARSPLHF. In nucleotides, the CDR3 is TGCGCCAGCAGCCAAGATCGGACTGCTCGTTCACCCCTCCACTTT.

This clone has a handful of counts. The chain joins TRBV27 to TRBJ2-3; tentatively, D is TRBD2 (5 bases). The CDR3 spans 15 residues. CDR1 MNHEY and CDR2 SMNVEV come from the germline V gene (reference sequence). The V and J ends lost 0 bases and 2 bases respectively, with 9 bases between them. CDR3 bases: TGTGCCAGCAGTTTATCGGGGAGCAACACAGATACGCAGTATTTT. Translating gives CASSLSGSNTDTQYF.

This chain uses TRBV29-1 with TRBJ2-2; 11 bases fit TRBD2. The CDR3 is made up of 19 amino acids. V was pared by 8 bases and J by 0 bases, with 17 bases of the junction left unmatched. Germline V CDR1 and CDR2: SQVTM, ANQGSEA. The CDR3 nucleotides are TGCAGCACTATTATTCCGGGACTAGCGGTTACCGCGAACACCGGGGAGCTGTTTTTT. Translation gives CSTIIPGLAVTANTGELFF.

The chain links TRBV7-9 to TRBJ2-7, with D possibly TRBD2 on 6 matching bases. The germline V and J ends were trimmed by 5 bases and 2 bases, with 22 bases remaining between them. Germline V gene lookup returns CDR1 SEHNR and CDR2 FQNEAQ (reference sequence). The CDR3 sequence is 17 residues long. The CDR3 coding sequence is TGTGCCAGCAGCCAAGATTGGGGCGGGGCGAGCGCCTACGAGCAGTACTTC. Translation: CASSQDWGGASAYEQYF. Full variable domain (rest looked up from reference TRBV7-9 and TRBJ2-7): DTGVSQNPRHKITKRGQNVTFRCDPISEHNRLYWYRQTLGQGPEFLTYFQNEAQLEKSRLLSDRFSAERPKGSFSTLEIQRTEQGDSAMYLCASSQDWGGASAYEQYFGPGTRLTVT.

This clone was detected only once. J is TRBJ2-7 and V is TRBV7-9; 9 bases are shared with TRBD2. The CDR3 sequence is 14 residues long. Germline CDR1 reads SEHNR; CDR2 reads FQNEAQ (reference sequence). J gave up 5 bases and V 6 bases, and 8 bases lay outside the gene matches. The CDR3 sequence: CASSFSGSADEQYF. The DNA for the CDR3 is TGTGCCAGCAGTTTTAGCGGGAGTGCCGACGAGCAGTACTTC.

The CDR3 region is CASSPLTSGSHNEQFF. CDR3 DNA sequence: TGCGCCAGCAGCCCTCTAACTAGCGGGAGCCACAATGAGCAGTTCTTC. J is TRBJ2-1 and V is TRBV4-3, with 11 bases that match TRBD2. V trimming: 4 bases; J trimming: 5 bases; junction bases outside the gene matches: 7. This CDR3 region has 16 residues. The germline CDR1 and CDR2 sequences are LGHNA and YSLEER.

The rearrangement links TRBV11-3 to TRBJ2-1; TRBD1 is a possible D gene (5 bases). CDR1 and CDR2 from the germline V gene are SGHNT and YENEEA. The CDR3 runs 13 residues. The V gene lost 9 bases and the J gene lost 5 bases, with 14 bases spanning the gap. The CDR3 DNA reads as TGTGCCAGTTGGATTGAAGGGGACAATGAGCAGTTCTTC. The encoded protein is CASWIEGDNEQFF. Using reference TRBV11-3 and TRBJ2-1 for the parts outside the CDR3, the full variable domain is EAGVVQSPRYKIIEKKQPVAFWCNPISGHNTLYWYLQNLGQGPELLIRYENEEAVDDSQLPKDRFSAERLKGVDSTLKIQPAELGDSAVYLCASWIEGDNEQFFGPGTRLTVL.

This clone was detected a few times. The CDR3, as DNA: TGTGCCACCACCCGGGACAGGGAGAGCTCCTATAATTCACCCCTCCACTTT. This translates into CATTRDRESSYNSPLHF. The chain links TRBV15 to TRBJ1-6, with 9 bases matching TRBD1. With 7 bases clipped from V and 0 bases from J, the junction kept 7 bases outside the gene matches. The CDR3 is 17 residues long. Germline CDR1 and CDR2: LNHNV and YYDKDF (reference sequence). Full variable domain (missing parts from reference TRBV15 and TRBJ1-6): DAMVIQNPRYQVTQFGKPVTLSCSQTLNHNVMYWYQQKSSQAPKLLFHYYDKDFNNEADTPDNFQSRRPNTSFCFLDIRSPGLGDTAMYLCATTRDRESSYNSPLHFGNGTRLTVT.

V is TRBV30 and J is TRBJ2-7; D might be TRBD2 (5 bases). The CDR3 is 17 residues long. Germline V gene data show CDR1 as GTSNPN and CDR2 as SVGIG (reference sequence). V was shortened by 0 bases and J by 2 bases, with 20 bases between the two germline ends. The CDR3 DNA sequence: TGTGCCTGGAGTGTACTTGTTGGGTGGCCCGGGGCCTACGAGCAGTACTTC. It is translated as CAWSVLVGWPGAYEQYF.

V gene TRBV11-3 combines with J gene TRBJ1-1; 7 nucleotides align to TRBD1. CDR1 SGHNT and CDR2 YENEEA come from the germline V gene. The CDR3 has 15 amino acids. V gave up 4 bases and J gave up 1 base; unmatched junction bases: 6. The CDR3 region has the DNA TGTGCCAGCAGCTACAGGGGCGGTCAGAACACTGAAGCTTTCTTT. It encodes CASSYRGGQNTEAFF. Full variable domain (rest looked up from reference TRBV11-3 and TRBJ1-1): EAGVVQSPRYKIIEKKQPVAFWCNPISGHNTLYWYLQNLGQGPELLIRYENEEAVDDSQLPKDRFSAERLKGVDSTLKIQPAELGDSAVYLCASSYRGGQNTEAFFGQGTRLTVV.

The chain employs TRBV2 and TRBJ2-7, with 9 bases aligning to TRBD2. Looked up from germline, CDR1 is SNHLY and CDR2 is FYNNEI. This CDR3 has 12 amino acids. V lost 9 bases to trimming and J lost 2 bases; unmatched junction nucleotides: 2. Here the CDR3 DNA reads TGTGCCAGAGCGGGAGGCCCCTACGAGCAGTACTTC. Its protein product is CARAGGPYEQYF.

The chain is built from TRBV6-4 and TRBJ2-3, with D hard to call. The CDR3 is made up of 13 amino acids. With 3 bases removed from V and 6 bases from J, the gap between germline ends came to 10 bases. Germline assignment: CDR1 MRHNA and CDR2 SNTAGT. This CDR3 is CASSESAVDTQYF. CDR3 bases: TGTGCCAGCAGTGAATCGGCGGTGGATACGCAGTATTTT.

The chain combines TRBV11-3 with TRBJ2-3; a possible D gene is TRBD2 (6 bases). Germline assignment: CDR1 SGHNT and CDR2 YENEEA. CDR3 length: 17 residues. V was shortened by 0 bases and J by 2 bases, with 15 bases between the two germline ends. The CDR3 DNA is TGTGCCAGCAGCTTAGATGGCGCTAGCGCAAACACAGATACGCAGTATTTT. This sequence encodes CASSLDGASANTDTQYF.

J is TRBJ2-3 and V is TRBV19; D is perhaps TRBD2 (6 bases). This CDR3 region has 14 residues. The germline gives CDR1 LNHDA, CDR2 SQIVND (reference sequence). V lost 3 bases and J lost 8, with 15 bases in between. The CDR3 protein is CASSMGRGLGTQYF. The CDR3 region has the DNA TGTGCCAGTAGTATGGGGCGGGGTTTAGGTACGCAGTATTTT.

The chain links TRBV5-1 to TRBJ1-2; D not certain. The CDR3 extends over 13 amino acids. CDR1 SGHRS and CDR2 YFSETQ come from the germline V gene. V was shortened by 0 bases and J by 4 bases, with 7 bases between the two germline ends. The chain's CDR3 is CASSLDRAYGYTF. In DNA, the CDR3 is TGCGCCAGCAGCTTGGATCGAGCCTATGGCTACACCTTC. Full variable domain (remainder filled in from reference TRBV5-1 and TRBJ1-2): KAGVTQTPRYLIKTRGQQVTLSCSPISGHRSVSWYQQTPGQGLQFLFEYFSETQRNKGNFPGRFSGRQFSNSRSEMNVSTLELGDSALYLCASSLDRAYGYTFGSGTRLTVV.

Here the CDR3 DNA reads TGTGCCAGTAGTCCAAACCGGGAGGGGCCCCAGCATTTT. It translates to CASSPNREGPQHF. This chain uses TRBV19 with TRBJ1-5; D unclear. The V gene lost 5 bases and the J gene lost 9 bases, with 14 bases spanning the gap. The CDR3 consists of 13 residues. The germline V gene encodes CDR1 LNHDA and CDR2 SQIVND (reference sequence).

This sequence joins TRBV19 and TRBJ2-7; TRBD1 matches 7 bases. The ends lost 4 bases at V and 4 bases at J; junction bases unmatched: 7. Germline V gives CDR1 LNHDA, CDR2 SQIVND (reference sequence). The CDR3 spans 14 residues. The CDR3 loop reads CASSRGTASYEQYF. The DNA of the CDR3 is TGTGCCAGTAGTAGAGGGACAGCTTCTTACGAGCAGTACTTC.

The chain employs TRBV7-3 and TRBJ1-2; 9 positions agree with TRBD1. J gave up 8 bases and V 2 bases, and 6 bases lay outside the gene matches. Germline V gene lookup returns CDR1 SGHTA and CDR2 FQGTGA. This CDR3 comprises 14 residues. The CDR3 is CASSLQGQGYGYTF. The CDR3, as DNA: TGTGCCAGCAGCTTACAGGGACAGGGTTACGGCTACACCTTC.

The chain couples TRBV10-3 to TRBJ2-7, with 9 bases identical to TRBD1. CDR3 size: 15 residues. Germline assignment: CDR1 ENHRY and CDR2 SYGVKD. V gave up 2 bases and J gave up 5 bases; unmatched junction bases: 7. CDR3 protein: CAISEDRGIVDEQYF. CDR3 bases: TGTGCCATCAGTGAGGACAGGGGGATCGTCGACGAGCAGTACTTC.

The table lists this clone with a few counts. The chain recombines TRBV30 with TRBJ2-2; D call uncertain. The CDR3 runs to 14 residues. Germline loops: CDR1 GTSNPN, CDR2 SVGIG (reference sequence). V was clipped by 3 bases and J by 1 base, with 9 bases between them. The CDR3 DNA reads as TGTGCCTGGAGCTTGACGGGGAACACCGGGGAGCTGTTTTTT. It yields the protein CAWSLTGNTGELFF. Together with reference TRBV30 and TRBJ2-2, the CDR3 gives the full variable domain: SQTIHQWPATLVQPVGSPLSLECTVEGTSNPNLYWYRQAAGRGLQLLFYSVGIGQISSEVPQNLSASRPQDRQFILSSKKLLLSDSGFYLCAWSLTGNTGELFFGEGSRLTVL.

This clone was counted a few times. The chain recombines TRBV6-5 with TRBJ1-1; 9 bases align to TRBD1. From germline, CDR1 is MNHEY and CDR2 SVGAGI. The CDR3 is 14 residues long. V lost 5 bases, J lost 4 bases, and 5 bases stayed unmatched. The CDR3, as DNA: TGTGCCAGCAGTAGCCCGACAGGGGGCACTGAAGCTTTCTTT. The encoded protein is CASSSPTGGTEAFF.

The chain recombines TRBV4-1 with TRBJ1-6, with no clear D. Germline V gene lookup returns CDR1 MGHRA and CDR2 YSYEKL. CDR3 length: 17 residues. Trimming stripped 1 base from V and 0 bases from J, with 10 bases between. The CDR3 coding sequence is TGCGCCAGCAGCCAAGTAGGGAGAAGCTCCTATAATTCACCCCTCCACTTT. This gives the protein CASSQVGRSSYNSPLHF.

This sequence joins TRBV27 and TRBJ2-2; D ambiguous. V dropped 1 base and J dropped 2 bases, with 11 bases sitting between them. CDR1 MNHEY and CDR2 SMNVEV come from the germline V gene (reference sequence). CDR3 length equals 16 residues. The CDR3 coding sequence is TGTGCCAGCAGTTTATGGAACGCGGAAAACACCGGGGAGCTGTTTTTT. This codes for CASSLWNAENTGELFF.

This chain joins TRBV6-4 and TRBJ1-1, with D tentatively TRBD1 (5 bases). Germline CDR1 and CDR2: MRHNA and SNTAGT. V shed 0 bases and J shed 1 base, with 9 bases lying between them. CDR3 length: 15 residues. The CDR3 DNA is TGTGCCAGCAGTGACTCGAGTCAGGGGAACACTGAAGCTTTCTTT. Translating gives CASSDSSQGNTEAFF.

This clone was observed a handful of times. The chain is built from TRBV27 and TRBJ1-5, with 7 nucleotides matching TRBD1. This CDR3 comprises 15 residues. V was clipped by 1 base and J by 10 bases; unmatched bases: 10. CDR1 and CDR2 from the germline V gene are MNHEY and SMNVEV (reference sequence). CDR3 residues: CASSLYGQGDSPQHF. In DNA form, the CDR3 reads TGTGCCAGCAGTTTATATGGCCAGGGGGATTCCCCCCAGCATTTT.

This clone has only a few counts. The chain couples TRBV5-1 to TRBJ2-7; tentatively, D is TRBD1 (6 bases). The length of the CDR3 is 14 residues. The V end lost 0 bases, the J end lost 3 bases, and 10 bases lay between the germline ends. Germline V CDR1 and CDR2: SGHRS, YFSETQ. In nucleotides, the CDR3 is TGCGCCAGCAGCTTGGTTCAGGGGAGCTACGAGCAGTACTTC. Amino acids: CASSLVQGSYEQYF.

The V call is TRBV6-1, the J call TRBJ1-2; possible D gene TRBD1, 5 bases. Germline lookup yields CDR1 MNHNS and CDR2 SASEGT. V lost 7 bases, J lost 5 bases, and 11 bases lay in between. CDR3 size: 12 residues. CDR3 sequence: CASIGGGYGYTF. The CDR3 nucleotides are TGTGCCAGCATAGGCGGGGGTTATGGCTACACCTTC.

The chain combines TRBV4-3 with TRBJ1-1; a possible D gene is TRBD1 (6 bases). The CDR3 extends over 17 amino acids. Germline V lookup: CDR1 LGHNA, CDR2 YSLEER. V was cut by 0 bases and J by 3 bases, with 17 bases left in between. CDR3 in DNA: TGCGCCAGCAGCCAAGAGGGGGCAGGAAGAGTTTACACTGAAGCTTTCTTT. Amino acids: CASSQEGAGRVYTEAFF.